This T cell receptor beta chain was recovered during a study of blood T cell repertoires in COVID-19. Across the study: COVID-19 samples, acute and convalescent, were from the United States, Italy and Spain. The cDNA or gDNA used as material had been derived from T cells, B-cell-depleted T cells, or PBMCs.

In the original analysis: Amplification from reference gene primers served as the basis for estimated nucleated cell counts. Sequenced by immunoSEQ multiplex PCR; TCRdb stores in-frame clones only, minus some. The V and J calls and clone size come from that table; D and trimming were worked out from the DNA. The table records hundreds of thousands of clones, about 83% of them present only once. This CDR3 is 13 amino acids long. V lost 1 base and J 6 bases, leaving 10 bases between the germline ends. The V gene's germline CDR1 is SGHTA and CDR2 FQGNSA. The receptor was isolated from a woman aged 25 to 45 with COVID-19, enrolled during active disease. The sequenced sample consisted of peripheral blood. The rearrangement links TRBV7-2 to TRBJ2-7; D remains unclear. The CDR3 here is CASSLVPEREQYF. The CDR3 nucleotides read TGTGCCAGCAGCTTAGTGCCCGAGCGCGAGCAGTACTTC.